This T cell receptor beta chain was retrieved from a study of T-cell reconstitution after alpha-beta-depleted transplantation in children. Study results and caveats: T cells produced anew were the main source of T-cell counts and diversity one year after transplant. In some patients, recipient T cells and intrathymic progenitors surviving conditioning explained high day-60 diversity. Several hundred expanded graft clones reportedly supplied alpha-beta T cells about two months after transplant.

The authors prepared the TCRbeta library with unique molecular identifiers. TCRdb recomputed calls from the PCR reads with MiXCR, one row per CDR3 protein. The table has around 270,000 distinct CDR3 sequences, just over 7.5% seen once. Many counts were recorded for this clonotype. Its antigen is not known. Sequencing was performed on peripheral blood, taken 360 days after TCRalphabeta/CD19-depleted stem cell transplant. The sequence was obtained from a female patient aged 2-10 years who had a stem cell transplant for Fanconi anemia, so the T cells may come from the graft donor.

For the CDR3, the DNA is TGTGCCAGCAGCTTAGCGGGGGGAGTAACTGGGAATGAGCAGTTCTTC. Its translation is CASSLAGGVTGNEQFF. The chain uses TRBV7-8 and TRBJ2-1; D is perhaps TRBD2 (6 bases). The V and J ends lost 0 bases and 7 bases respectively, with 16 bases between them. This CDR3 is built from 16 residues. The germline CDR1 and CDR2 sequences are SGHVS and FQNEAQ.